The text below deals with one TCR beta chain. This CDR3 contains 15 residues. Trimming removed 2 bases from V and 1 base from J, with 11 bases in between. Germline CDR1 MDHEN, CDR2 SYDVKM. These data are taken from a study of blood T cell repertoires in COVID-19. Clones were read by immunoSEQ multiplex PCR, and TCRdb kept only the in-frame ones, dropping some. In the table there are a few hundred thousand clones, roughly 84% of which are singletons. This clonotype was sampled from a woman aged 40 to 49 who had recovered from COVID-19. Sequenced material: peripheral blood. The gene calls are TRBV28 and TRBJ1-2; unclear D gene. CDR3 nucleotide sequence: TGTGCCAGCAGTTTAGGCACTACACATAACTATGGCTACACCTTC. Translated: CASSLGTTHNYGYTF.